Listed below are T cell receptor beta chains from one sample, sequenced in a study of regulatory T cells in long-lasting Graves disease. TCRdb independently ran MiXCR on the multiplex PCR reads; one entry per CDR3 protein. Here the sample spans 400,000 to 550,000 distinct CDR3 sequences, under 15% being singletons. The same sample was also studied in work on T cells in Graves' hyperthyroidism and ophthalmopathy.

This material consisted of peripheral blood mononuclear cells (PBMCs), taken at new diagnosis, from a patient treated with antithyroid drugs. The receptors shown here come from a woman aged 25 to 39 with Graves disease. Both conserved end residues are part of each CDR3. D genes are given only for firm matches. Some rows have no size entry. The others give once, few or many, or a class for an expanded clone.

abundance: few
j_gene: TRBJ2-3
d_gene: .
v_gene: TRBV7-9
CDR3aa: CASTPEGGSTDTQYF
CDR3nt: TGTGCCAGCACCCCAGAGGGGGGAAGCACAGATACGCAGTATTTT

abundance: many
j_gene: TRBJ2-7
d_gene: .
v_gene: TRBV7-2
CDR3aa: CASSLVRWRAAYEQYF
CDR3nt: TGTGCCAGCAGCTTAGTGAGATGGCGGGCAGCCTACGAGCAGTACTTC

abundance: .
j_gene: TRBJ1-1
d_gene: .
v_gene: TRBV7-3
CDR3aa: CASGLTVGGLAEAFF
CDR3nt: TGTGCCAGCGGCTTAACAGTCGGGGGGCTCGCTGAAGCTTTCTTT

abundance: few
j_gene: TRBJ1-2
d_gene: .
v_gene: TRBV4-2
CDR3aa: CASSPVSDSTYGYTF
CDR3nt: TGTGCCAGCAGCCCAGTATCAGACAGCACCTATGGCTACACCTTC

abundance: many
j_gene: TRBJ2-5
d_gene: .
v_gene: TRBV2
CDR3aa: CASAGTEETQYF
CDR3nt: TGTGCCAGCGCCGGGACCGAAGAGACCCAGTACTTC

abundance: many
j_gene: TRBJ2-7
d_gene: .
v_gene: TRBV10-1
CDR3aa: CASSDLVGTGKNEQYF
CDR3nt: TGCGCCAGCAGTGACCTCGTGGGTACGGGAAAAAACGAGCAGTACTTC

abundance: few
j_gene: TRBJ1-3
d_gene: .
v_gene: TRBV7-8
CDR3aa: CASSYVWGNTIYF
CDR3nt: TGTGCCAGCAGCTATGTGTGGGGAAACACCATATATTTT

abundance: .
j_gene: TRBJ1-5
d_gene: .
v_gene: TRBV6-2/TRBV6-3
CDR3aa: CASSEYSNGEGNQPQHF
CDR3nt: TGTGCCAGCAGTGAATACTCCAACGGCGAGGGCAATCAGCCCCAGCATTTT

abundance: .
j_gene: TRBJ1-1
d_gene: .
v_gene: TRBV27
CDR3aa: CASRSTGFGAFF
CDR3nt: TGTGCCAGCAGATCCACAGGGTTTGGAGCTTTCTTT

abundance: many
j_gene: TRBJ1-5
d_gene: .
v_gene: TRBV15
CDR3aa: CATSSNRVSNQPQHF
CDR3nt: TGTGCCACCAGCAGTAACAGGGTTAGCAATCAGCCCCAGCATTTT

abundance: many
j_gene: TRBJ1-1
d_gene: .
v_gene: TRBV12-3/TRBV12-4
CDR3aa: CASRRLDGPNTEAFF
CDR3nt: TGTGCCAGCAGGAGACTAGACGGACCGAACACTGAAGCTTTCTTT

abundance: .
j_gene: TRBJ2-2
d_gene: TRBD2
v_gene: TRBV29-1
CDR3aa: CSVASSGINTGELFF
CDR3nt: TGCAGCGTGGCCTCTAGCGGGATTAACACCGGGGAGCTGTTTTTT

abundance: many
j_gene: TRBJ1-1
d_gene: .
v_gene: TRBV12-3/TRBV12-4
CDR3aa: CASRRSVNTEAFF
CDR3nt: TGTGCCAGCCGCCGGTCCGTGAACACTGAAGCTTTCTTT

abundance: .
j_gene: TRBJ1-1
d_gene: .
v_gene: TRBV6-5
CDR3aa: CASSYPGKRDGTEAFF
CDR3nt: TGTGCCAGCAGTTACCCAGGTAAAAGGGATGGCACTGAAGCTTTCTTT

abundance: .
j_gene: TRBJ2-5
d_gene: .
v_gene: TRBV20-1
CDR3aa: CSARQIETQYF
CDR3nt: TGCAGTGCTCGTCAGATAGAGACCCAGTACTTC

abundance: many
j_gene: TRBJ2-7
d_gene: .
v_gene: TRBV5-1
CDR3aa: CASSLGNLATYEQYF
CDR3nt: TGCGCCAGCAGCTTGGGGAATTTGGCAACCTACGAGCAGTACTTC

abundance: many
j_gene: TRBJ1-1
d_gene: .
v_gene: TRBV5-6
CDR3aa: CASSLFSPEMNTEAFF
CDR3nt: TGTGCCAGCAGCTTGTTCTCCCCCGAAATGAACACTGAAGCTTTCTTT

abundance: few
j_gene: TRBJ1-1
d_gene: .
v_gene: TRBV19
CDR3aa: CASSIRPKQPGTKNTEAFF
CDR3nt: TGTGCCAGTAGTATTAGGCCCAAGCAGCCCGGGACCAAGAACACTGAAGCTTTCTTT

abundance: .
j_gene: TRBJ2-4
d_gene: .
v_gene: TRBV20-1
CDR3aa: CSARDPSGDDGNIQYF
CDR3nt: TGCAGTGCTAGAGATCCCAGCGGAGATGATGGTAACATTCAGTACTTC

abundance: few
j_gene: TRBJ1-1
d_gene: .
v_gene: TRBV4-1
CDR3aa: CASSPARGVPNTEAFF
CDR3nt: TGCGCCAGCAGCCCTGCGAGGGGTGTACCGAACACTGAAGCTTTCTTT

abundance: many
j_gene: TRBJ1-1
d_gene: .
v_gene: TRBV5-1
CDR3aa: CASTPEPANTEAFF
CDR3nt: TGCGCCAGCACCCCAGAACCGGCGAACACTGAAGCTTTCTTT

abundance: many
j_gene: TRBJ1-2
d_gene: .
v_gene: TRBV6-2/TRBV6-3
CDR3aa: CASSPGPTYGYTF
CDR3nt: TGTGCCAGCAGTCCGGGACCGACCTATGGCTACACCTTC

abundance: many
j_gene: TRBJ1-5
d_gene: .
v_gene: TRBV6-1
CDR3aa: CASSEAWGGNQPQHF
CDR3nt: TGTGCCAGCAGTGAAGCGTGGGGGGGGAATCAGCCCCAGCATTTT

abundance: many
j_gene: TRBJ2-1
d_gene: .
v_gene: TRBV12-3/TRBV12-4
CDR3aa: CASSLSSSSELGGDEQFF
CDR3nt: TGTGCCAGCAGTCTTTCGTCTTCTAGCGAGCTTGGCGGTGATGAGCAGTTCTTC

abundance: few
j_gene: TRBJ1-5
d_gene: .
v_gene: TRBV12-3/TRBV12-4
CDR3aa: CASSVRRAVSNQPQHF
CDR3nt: TGTGCCAGCAGTGTTAGGAGGGCAGTTAGCAATCAGCCCCAGCATTTT

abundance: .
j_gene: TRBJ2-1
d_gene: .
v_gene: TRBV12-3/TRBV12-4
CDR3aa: CASSRSSLALSLLSYEQFF
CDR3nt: TGTGCCAGCAGTCGTTCCAGTTTGGCCCTGTCTCTTCTTAGCTATGAGCAGTTCTTC

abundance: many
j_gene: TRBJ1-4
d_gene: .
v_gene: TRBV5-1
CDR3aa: CASSKPTTSTGLNEKLFF
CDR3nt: TGCGCCAGCAGTAAACCCACGACATCGACAGGTCTAAATGAAAAACTGTTTTTT

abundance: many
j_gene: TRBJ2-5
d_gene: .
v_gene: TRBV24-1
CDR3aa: CATSPGLVGDFQETQYF
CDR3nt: TGTGCCACCAGTCCTGGGCTAGTGGGAGACTTCCAAGAGACCCAGTACTTC

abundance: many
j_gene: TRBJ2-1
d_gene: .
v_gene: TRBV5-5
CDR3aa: CASTTTGVAGYNEQFF
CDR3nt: TGTGCCAGCACAACTACAGGGGTAGCGGGATACAATGAGCAGTTCTTC

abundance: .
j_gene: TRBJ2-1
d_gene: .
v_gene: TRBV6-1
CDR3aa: CASSSPLSYNEQFF
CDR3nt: TGTGCCAGCAGCTCCCCCCTATCCTACAATGAGCAGTTCTTC

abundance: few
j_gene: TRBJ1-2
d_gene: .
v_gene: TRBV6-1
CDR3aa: CASRRGDYGYTF
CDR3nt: TGTGCCAGCAGAAGGGGGGACTATGGCTACACCTTC

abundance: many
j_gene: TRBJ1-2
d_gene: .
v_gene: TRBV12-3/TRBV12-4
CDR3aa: CASSTGPLGYTF
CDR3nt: TGTGCCAGCAGTACGGGACCGTTGGGGTACACCTTC

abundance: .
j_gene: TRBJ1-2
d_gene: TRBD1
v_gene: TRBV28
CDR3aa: CASSFSVTGEYYGYTF
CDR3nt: TGTGCCAGTTCATTTTCCGTGACAGGGGAGTACTATGGCTACACCTTC

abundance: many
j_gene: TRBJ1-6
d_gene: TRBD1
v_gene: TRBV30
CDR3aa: CAWGWDRENSPLHF
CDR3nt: TGTGCCTGGGGTTGGGACAGAGAAAATTCACCCCTCCACTTT

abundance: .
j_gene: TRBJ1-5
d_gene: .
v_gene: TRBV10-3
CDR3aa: CAISEKRGQGSNQPQHF
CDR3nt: TGTGCCATCAGTGAAAAGCGTGGGCAGGGGAGCAATCAGCCCCAGCATTTT

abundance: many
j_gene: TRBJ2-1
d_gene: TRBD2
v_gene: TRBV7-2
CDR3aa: CASSPGGTRFSEQFF
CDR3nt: TGTGCCAGCAGCCCAGGCGGGACTAGATTCAGTGAGCAGTTCTTC

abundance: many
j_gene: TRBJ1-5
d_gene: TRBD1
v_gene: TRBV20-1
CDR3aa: CSARRDRADNQPQHF
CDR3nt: TGCAGTGCTAGAAGGGACAGGGCGGACAATCAGCCCCAGCATTTT

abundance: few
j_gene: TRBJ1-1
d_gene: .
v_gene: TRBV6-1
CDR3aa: CASSHKSGRYTEAFF
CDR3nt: TGTGCCAGCAGTCACAAATCCGGCAGGTACACTGAAGCTTTCTTT

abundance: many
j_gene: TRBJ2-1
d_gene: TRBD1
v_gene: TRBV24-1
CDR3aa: CATGRQGANEQFF
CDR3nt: TGTGCCACCGGCAGACAGGGGGCTAACGAGCAGTTCTTC

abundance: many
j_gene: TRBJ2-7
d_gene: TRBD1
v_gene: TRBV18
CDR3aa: CASSPEGTGKNEQYF
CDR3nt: TGTGCCAGCTCACCCGAAGGGACAGGCAAGAACGAGCAGTACTTC

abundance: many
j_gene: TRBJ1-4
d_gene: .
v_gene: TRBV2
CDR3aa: CASSEEMAGLNEKLFF
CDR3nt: TGTGCCAGCAGTGAGGAGATGGCAGGCCTTAATGAAAAACTGTTTTTT

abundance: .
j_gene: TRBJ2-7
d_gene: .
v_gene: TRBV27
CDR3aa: CASSSQRNPDEQYF
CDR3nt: TGTGCCAGCAGTTCCCAGCGGAACCCGGACGAGCAGTACTTC

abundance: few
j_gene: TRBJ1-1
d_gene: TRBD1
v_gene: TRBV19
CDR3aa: CASKEGQRVNTEAFF
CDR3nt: TGTGCCAGTAAAGAGGGACAGCGAGTGAACACTGAAGCTTTCTTT

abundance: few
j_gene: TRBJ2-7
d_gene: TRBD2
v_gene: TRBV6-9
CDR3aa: CASSYSVAGAPYEQYF
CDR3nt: TGTGCCAGCAGTTACTCAGTGGCGGGAGCCCCCTACGAGCAGTACTTC

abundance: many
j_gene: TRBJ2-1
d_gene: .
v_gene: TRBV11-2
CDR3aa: CASSPQWAAESYHNEQFF
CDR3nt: TGTGCCAGCAGCCCGCAGTGGGCAGCCGAGAGTTACCACAATGAGCAGTTCTTC

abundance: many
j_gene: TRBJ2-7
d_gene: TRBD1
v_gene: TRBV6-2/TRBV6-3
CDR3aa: CASSQTGDYYEQYF
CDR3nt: TGTGCCAGCAGCCAAACAGGGGATTACTACGAGCAGTACTTC

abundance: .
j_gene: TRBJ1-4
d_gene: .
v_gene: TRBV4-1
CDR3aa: CASSQDWGWDEKLFF
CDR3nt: TGCGCCAGCAGCCAAGATTGGGGATGGGATGAAAAACTGTTTTTT

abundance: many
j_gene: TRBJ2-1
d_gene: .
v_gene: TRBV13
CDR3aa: CASSLGLDLNEQFF
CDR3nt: TGTGCCAGCAGCTTAGGGCTAGACCTGAATGAGCAGTTCTTC

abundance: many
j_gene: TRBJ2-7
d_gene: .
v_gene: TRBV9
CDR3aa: CASSEDGTPYEQYF
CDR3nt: TGTGCCAGCAGCGAGGACGGGACACCCTACGAGCAGTACTTC

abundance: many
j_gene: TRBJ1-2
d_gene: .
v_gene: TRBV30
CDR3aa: CAWSSLGFGYGYTF
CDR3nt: TGTGCCTGGAGTAGCCTGGGGTTCGGATATGGCTACACCTTC

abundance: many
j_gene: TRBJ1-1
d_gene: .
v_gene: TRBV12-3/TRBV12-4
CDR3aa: CASSSDRSNTEAFF
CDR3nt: TGTGCCAGCAGTTCCGACAGGTCGAACACTGAAGCTTTCTTT

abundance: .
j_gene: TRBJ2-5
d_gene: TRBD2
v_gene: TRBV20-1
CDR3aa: CSASDPGLAGVETQYF
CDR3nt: TGCAGTGCTAGTGACCCGGGACTAGCGGGAGTAGAGACCCAGTACTTC

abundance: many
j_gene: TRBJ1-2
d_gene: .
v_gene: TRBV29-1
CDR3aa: CSVEDLQATPLYGYTF
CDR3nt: TGCAGCGTTGAAGATCTTCAGGCTACCCCCCTCTATGGCTACACCTTC

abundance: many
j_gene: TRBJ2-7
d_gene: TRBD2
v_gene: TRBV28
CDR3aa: CASSPGTSGRAKQYF
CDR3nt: TGTGCCAGCAGCCCGGGGACTAGCGGGAGAGCGAAGCAGTACTTC

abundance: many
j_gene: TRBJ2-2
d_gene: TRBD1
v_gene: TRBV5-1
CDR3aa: CASSLQGDANTGELFF
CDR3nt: TGCGCCAGCAGCTTGCAGGGGGACGCGAACACCGGGGAGCTGTTTTTT